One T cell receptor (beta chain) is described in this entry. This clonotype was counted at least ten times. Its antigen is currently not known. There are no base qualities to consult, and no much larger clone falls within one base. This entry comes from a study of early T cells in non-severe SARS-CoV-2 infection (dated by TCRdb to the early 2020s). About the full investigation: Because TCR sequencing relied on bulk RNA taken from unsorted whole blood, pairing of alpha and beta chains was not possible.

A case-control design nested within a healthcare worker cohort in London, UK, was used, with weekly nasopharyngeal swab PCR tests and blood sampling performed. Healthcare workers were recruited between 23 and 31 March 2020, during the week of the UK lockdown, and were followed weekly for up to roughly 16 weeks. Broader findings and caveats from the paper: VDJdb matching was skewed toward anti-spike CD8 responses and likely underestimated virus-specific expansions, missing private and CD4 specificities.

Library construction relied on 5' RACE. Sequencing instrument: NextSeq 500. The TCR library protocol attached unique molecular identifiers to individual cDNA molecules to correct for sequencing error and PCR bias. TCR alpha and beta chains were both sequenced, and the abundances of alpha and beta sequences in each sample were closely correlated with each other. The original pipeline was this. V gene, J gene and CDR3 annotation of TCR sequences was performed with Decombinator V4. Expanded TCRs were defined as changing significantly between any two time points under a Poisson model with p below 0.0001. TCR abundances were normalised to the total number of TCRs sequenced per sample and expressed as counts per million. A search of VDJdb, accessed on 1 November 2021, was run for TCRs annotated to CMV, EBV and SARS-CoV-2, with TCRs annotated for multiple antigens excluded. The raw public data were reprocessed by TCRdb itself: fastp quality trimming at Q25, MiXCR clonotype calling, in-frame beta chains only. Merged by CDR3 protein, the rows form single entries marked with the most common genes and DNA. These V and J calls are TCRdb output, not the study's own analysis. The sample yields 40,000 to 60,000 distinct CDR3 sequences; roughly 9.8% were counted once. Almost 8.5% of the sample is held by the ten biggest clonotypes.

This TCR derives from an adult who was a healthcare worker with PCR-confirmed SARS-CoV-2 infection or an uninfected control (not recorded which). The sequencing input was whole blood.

The encoded CDR3 is CASHTGFDYGYTF. The sequenced DNA is TGTGCCAGCCACACAGGCTTCGACTATGGCTACACCTTC. Here the chain combines TRBV28 and TRBJ1-2; matching of 5 bases hints at TRBD1 as the D gene. V is clipped by 8 bases and J by 3 bases, and the sequence between their germline boundaries is 13 bases long. The CDR1 and CDR2 encoded by the germline V gene are MDHEN and SYDVKM. The CDR3 measures 13 amino acids from cysteine to phenylalanine. The only DNA kept is the CDR3, 39 bases in frame from the first base.